These 10 T cell receptor beta chains were sequenced from one sample in a study of T cell responses to AZD1222 COVID-19 vaccine. Profiled with immunoSEQ multiplex PCR; TCRdb holds only in-frame clones, not every one. The sample comprises 130,000 or so clones, roughly 86% of which are singletons, and roughly 5.2% rests with the top ten. Source: peripheral blood, taken 28 days after the second AZD1222 dose. Receptors originate from an adult who received the AZD1222 COVID-19 vaccine.

The genes are TRBV6-5 and TRBJ2-7; maybe TRBD2 (6 bases). Germline CDR1 MNHEY, CDR2 SVGAGI. V lost 7 bases to trimming and J lost 6 bases, with 13 bases between them. The CDR3 contains 12 residues. The CDR3 here is CASNRGYLEQYF. DNA of the CDR3: TGTGCCAGCAACCGGGGGTATCTCGAGCAGTACTTC.

This clone appeared once. The chain employs TRBV9 and TRBJ1-3, with 9 bases aligning to TRBD1. Germline CDR1 SGDLS, CDR2 YYNGEE. This CDR3 has 14 amino acids. V was pared by 4 bases and J by 4 bases, with 3 bases of the junction left unmatched. As DNA, the CDR3 is TGTGCCAGCAGCACAGGGGGCCCGGGAAACACCATATATTTT. This translates into CASSTGGPGNTIYF. Looking up the rest from reference TRBV9 and TRBJ1-3 gives the full variable domain: DSGVTQTPKHLITATGQRVTLRCSPRSGDLSVYWYQQSLDQGLQFLIQYYNGEERAKGNILERFSAQQFPDLHSELNLSSLELGDSALYFCASSTGGPGNTIYFGEGSWLTVV.

This clone has more than one count but fewer than ten. The V gene is TRBV7-2, the J gene TRBJ1-5, with D uncertain. Germline values: CDR1 SGHTA, CDR2 FQGNSA. The CDR3 contains 15 residues. The V gene lost 2 bases and the J gene lost 0 bases, with 8 bases spanning the gap. As DNA, the CDR3 is TGTGCCAGCAGCTTAATGGGAGATAGCAATCAGCCCCAGCATTTT. Protein product: CASSLMGDSNQPQHF.

V gene TRBV6-5 combines with J gene TRBJ1-5; D may be TRBD1 (6 bases). Germline V gene sequence: CDR1 MNHEY, CDR2 SVGAGI. CDR3 length: 15 residues. Trimming cost V 5 bases and J 1 base, with 12 bases left between them. In DNA form, the CDR3 reads TGTGCCAGCAGTCGAACGGGACAAAGCAATCAGCCCCAGCATTTT. Translation gives CASSRTGQSNQPQHF.

The J gene is TRBJ2-3, the V gene TRBV11-2; unclear D gene. The germline V gene has CDR1 SGHAT and CDR2 FQNNGV. The ends were cut back, 0 bases at V and 3 bases at J, with 10 bases in the middle. This CDR3 contains 15 residues. The CDR3 region has the DNA TGTGCCAGCAGCTTAGACTCGATTGGGACAGATACGCAGTATTTT. It encodes CASSLDSIGTDTQYF.

The chain links TRBV25-1 to TRBJ2-5; tentative D call: TRBD2 (6 bases). The ends were cut back, 2 bases at V and 2 bases at J, with 12 bases in the middle. The CDR3 runs 15 residues. Germline CDR1 is MGHDK and CDR2 is SYGVNS. The CDR3 region has the DNA TGTGCCAGCAGTGAAGGAGGTAGCGGACAAGAGACCCAGTACTTC. Translated, it gives CASSEGGSGQETQYF.

Only a few counts were recorded for this clone. The CDR3 DNA is TGTGCCAGCAGCACCCACCGGGAGTCTGAGTATGAGCAGTTCTTC. Protein product: CASSTHRESEYEQFF. V usage is TRBV21-1 and J usage is TRBJ2-1; the table gives TRBD2 as D, unverified against the DNA. TRBV21-1 is a documented pseudogene. The CDR3 runs to 15 residues.

The J gene is TRBJ1-5, the V gene TRBV5-1; the D is unclear. The CDR3 sequence is 16 residues long. Germline V gives CDR1 SGHRS, CDR2 YFSETQ. Deletions cut 0 bases from V and 0 bases from J, with 10 bases between. In DNA form, the CDR3 reads TGCGCCAGCAGCTTGGACGGGAGGACTAGCAATCAGCCCCAGCATTTT. Translating it yields CASSLDGRTSNQPQHF. Together with reference TRBV5-1 and TRBJ1-5, the CDR3 gives the full variable domain: KAGVTQTPRYLIKTRGQQVTLSCSPISGHRSVSWYQQTPGQGLQFLFEYFSETQRNKGNFPGRFSGRQFSNSRSEMNVSTLELGDSALYLCASSLDGRTSNQPQHFGDGTRLSIL.

This clone was counted a single time. The chain combines TRBV27 with TRBJ2-1, with D maybe TRBD2 (6 bases). The CDR3 contains 13 residues. The V gene lost 3 bases and the J gene lost 12 bases, with 15 bases spanning the gap. Germline CDR1 is MNHEY and CDR2 is SMNVEV (reference sequence). The CDR3 spells CASSFGPGTSQFF. CDR3 nucleotides: TGTGCCAGCAGTTTTGGCCCCGGGACTTCGCAGTTCTTC.

The chain has TRBV29-1 and TRBJ2-2, with D tentatively TRBD1 (5 bases). Germline loops: CDR1 SQVTM, CDR2 ANQGSEA. V was trimmed by 1 base and J by 0 bases, leaving 12 bases between them. This CDR3 spans 16 amino acids. The CDR3 DNA sequence: TGCAGCGTTGAAGTGTGGGGCCGGCCGAACACCGGGGAGCTGTTTTTT. Its protein product is CSVEVWGRPNTGELFF.